Each of the 25 T cell receptor beta chains below was sequenced from the same sample in a study of OX40 agonist ivuxolimab in advanced cancers. Clones were read by immunoSEQ multiplex PCR, and TCRdb kept only the in-frame ones, dropping some. Seen here are 81,000 or so clones, roughly 91% observed once, and the top ten hold 0.4% to 0.6%. This sample comprised CD4+ or CD8+ T cells sorted from blood, obtained in a trial of the OX40 agonist ivuxolimab. These receptors all stem from an adult with an advanced solid tumor such as melanoma, head and neck, liver or kidney cancer.

The chain couples TRBV2 to TRBJ1-1, with D uncertain. Germline V gene lookup returns CDR1 SNHLY and CDR2 FYNNEI. CDR3 length equals 13 residues. V gave up 6 bases and J gave up 1 base, with 9 bases separating them. CDR3 sequence (DNA): TGTGCCAGCAGGGTAGGGTGGAACACTGAAGCTTTCTTT. Translated: CASRVGWNTEAFF.

The V call is TRBV28, the J call TRBJ1-2; TRBD1 aligns across 9 bases. V gave up 3 bases and J gave up 7 bases; unmatched junction bases: 12. This CDR3 has 16 residues. From germline, CDR1 is MDHEN and CDR2 SYDVKM. CDR3 nucleotides: TGTGCCAGCAGTTTGAACTTCCCGGGACAGGGTAGTGGCTACACCTTC. This translates into CASSLNFPGQGSGYTF.

V is TRBV13 and J is TRBJ1-1; D gene uncertain. Trimming cost V 6 bases and J 4 bases, with 12 bases left between them. The CDR3 spans 13 residues. Germline V gives CDR1 PRHDT, CDR2 FYEKMQ (reference sequence). CDR3 residues: CASRREDGTEAFF. The DNA for the CDR3 is TGTGCCAGCAGACGGGAGGACGGCACTGAAGCTTTCTTT.

The chain couples TRBV7-9 to TRBJ2-7; the D is unclear. The CDR3 is made up of 11 amino acids. Germline V gene sequence: CDR1 SEHNR, CDR2 FQNEAQ (reference sequence). V was clipped by 2 bases and J by 6 bases, with 5 bases between them. CDR3 in amino acids: CASSLFAEQYF. DNA of the CDR3: TGTGCCAGCAGCTTATTTGCCGAGCAGTACTTC.

The CDR3: CASSVEDPDTQYF. CDR3 DNA: TGTGCCAGCAGCGTAGAGGACCCAGATACGCAGTATTTT. The V and J genes are TRBV9 and TRBJ2-3; D unclear. This CDR3 comprises 13 residues. Germline V gene lookup returns CDR1 SGDLS and CDR2 YYNGEE. Trimming shortened V by 0 bases and J by 4 bases, and 6 bases separated the two germline ends.

Only a few counts were recorded for this clone. V is TRBV6-5 and J is TRBJ1-1; D is unclear. V dropped 7 bases and J dropped 5 bases, with 14 bases sitting between them. The CDR3 runs to 13 residues. Germline V gives CDR1 MNHEY, CDR2 SVGAGI. CDR3 sequence: CASKIGGLTEAFF. The CDR3 bases are TGTGCCAGCAAAATAGGTGGATTGACTGAAGCTTTCTTT.

The genes are TRBV5-5 and TRBJ2-6, with 8 bases that match TRBD1. Per the germline V gene, CDR1 is SGHKS and CDR2 is YYEKEE (reference sequence). The CDR3 length is 19 residues. V lost 4 bases to trimming and J lost 2 bases; unmatched junction nucleotides: 14. The CDR3 bases are TGTGCCAGCAGCATCAGGGGGCTCACGACATTGGCTGGGGCCAACGTCCTGACTTTC. It encodes CASSIRGLTTLAGANVLTF. The variable domain in full, with the rest retrieved from reference TRBV5-5 and TRBJ2-6, is DAGVTQSPTHLIKTRGQQVTLRCSPISGHKSVSWYQQVLGQGPQFIFQYYEKEERGRGNFPDRFSARQFPNYSSELNVNALLLGDSALYLCASSIRGLTTLAGANVLTFGAGSRLTVL.

V and J are TRBV9 and TRBJ2-6; 10 nucleotides align to TRBD1. V lost 3 bases and J lost 1; bases outside the gene matches: 7. CDR1 is SGDLS and CDR2 is YYNGEE in the germline V gene. The CDR3 is made up of 18 amino acids. CDR3 region: CASSGPGQGSSGANVLTF. The CDR3 DNA follows: TGTGCCAGCAGCGGGCCGGGACAGGGGAGTTCTGGGGCCAACGTCCTGACTTTC.

The V call is TRBV7-9, the J call TRBJ2-2, with D possibly matching TRBD1 (5 bases). CDR3 length equals 14 residues. Trimming left V 3 bases short and J 6 bases short, with 11 bases between. Germline values: CDR1 SEHNR, CDR2 FQNEAQ (reference sequence). CDR3 residues: CASSLQGGPGELFF. The CDR3 bases are TGTGCCAGCAGCTTGCAGGGTGGACCCGGGGAGCTGTTTTTT.

The CDR3 DNA reads TGTGCCAGCAGCTTGATTGGTAGGGCCCATGGCTACACCTTC. It specifies CASSLIGRAHGYTF. The J gene is TRBJ1-2, the V gene TRBV7-9; D ambiguous. Germline V gene lookup returns CDR1 SEHNR and CDR2 FQNEAQ (reference sequence). The V end was cut by 3 bases, the J end by 6 bases, with 14 bases between. The CDR3 has 14 residues.

This chain links TRBV2 with TRBJ1-5; the D gene is possibly TRBD1 (5 bases). The CDR3 length is 13 residues. V was clipped by 6 bases and J by 5 bases, with 11 bases between them. Germline values: CDR1 SNHLY, CDR2 FYNNEI. The CDR3, as DNA: TGTGCCAGCAGGGCTCAGGGAGATCAGCCCCAGCATTTT. Amino acids: CASRAQGDQPQHF.

The chain has TRBV2 and TRBJ2-1; 9 bases align to TRBD2. Looked up from germline, CDR1 is SNHLY and CDR2 is FYNNEI. V was pared by 1 base and J by 0 bases, with 7 bases of the junction left unmatched. The CDR3 has 18 residues. DNA of the CDR3: TGTGCCAGCAGTGAAGAGGGTAGCGGGGGCCTCTCCTACAATGAGCAGTTCTTC. Encoded protein: CASSEEGSGGLSYNEQFF.

V is TRBV4-3 and J is TRBJ1-2, with D perhaps matching TRBD1 (6 bases). V lost 1 base to trimming and J lost 8 bases, with 14 bases between them. Looked up from germline, CDR1 is LGHNA and CDR2 is YSLEER. This CDR3 has 14 residues. The CDR3 DNA sequence: TGCGCCAGCAGCCAAGTAGGGGGGGAGGGAGGCTACACCTTC. Residues: CASSQVGGEGGYTF.

The chain has TRBV13 and TRBJ1-4; 9 bases are a match to TRBD1. This CDR3 has 11 residues. V lost 5 bases, J lost 14 bases, and 3 bases stayed unmatched. CDR1 and CDR2 from the germline V gene are PRHDT and FYEKMQ (reference sequence). The CDR3 here is CASSMGQGLFF. CDR3 nucleotides: TGTGCCAGCAGCATGGGACAGGGTCTGTTTTTT.

A word on this clone: The CDR3 ends on some other residue instead of the conserved phenylalanine or tryptophan, so this is likely a read error. The chain employs TRBV5-6 and TRBJ1-6; D uncertain. Deletions cut 0 bases from V and 1 base from J, with 11 bases between. The germline V gene has CDR1 SGHDT and CDR2 YYEEEE. CDR3 length equals 17 residues. The CDR3 DNA reads TGTGCCAGCAGCTTGGGTAGGGCCGGGTCCTATAATTCACCCCTCCACCTT. This gives the protein CASSLGRAGSYNSPLHL.

The gene calls are TRBV28 and TRBJ2-2, with D possibly TRBD2 on 5 matching bases. The CDR3 covers 13 residues. V was clipped by 7 bases and J by 1 base, with 7 bases between them. Germline V gene lookup returns CDR1 MDHEN and CDR2 SYDVKM. CDR3 residues: CASIGRNTGELFF. The CDR3 nucleotides read TGTGCCAGCATAGGGAGGAACACCGGGGAGCTGTTTTTT.

The J gene is TRBJ2-7, the V gene TRBV2; D gene ambiguous. V shed 7 bases and J shed 5 bases, with 18 bases lying between them. CDR1 and CDR2 from the germline V gene are SNHLY and FYNNEI. The CDR3 sequence is 14 residues long. The CDR3 DNA reads as TGTGCCAGCATCCCCTGGGGAATTCTGGACGAGCAGTACTTC. This translates into CASIPWGILDEQYF.

V is TRBV7-8 and J is TRBJ2-7, with 7 positions matching TRBD1. With V trimmed by 8 bases and J by 2 bases, 9 bases remained unmatched. The CDR3 is 14 residues long. Germline loops: CDR1 SGHVS, CDR2 FQNEAQ. The CDR3 loop reads CASGVQGLPYEQYF. The CDR3 DNA follows: TGTGCCAGCGGGGTACAGGGGTTACCCTACGAGCAGTACTTC.

The chain carries TRBV19 and TRBJ2-7; 10 bases are shared with TRBD1. The J segment lost 4 bases and the V segment lost 3 bases, leaving 3 bases of the junction unmatched. The CDR3 extends over 14 amino acids. Per the germline V gene, CDR1 is LNHDA and CDR2 is SQIVND (reference sequence). The CDR3 sequence: CASSITGQGYEQYF. The DNA of the CDR3 is TGTGCCAGTAGTATTACGGGACAGGGGTACGAGCAGTACTTC. The full variable domain, rest sourced from reference TRBV19 and TRBJ2-7, is DGGITQSPKYLFRKEGQNVTLSCEQNLNHDAMYWYRQDPGQGLRLIYYSQIVNDFQKGDIAEGYSVSREKKESFPLTVTSAQKNPTAFYLCASSITGQGYEQYFGPGTRLTVT.

The chain recombines TRBV2 with TRBJ2-1; TRBD2 aligns across 7 bases. J lost 4 bases, V lost 6 bases, and 9 bases had no gene match. Germline assignment: CDR1 SNHLY and CDR2 FYNNEI. CDR3 length equals 15 residues. The CDR3, as DNA: TGTGCCAGCAGCGAGGGACTACCAGTTTACAATGAGCAGTTCTTC. Its protein product is CASSEGLPVYNEQFF.

The chain uses TRBV28 and TRBJ1-2; D is perhaps TRBD1 (5 bases). V gave up 4 bases and J gave up 8 bases, with 17 bases separating them. Per germline, CDR1 MDHEN and CDR2 SYDVKM. The CDR3 loop spans 14 amino acids. This CDR3 reads CASSSGQQTEGYTF. CDR3 nucleotide sequence: TGTGCCAGCAGTTCTGGACAACAGACAGAAGGCTACACCTTC.

This clone occurred once. V and J are TRBV6-1 and TRBJ1-2; 9 bases are a match to TRBD1. The CDR3 has 14 amino acids. Germline V gene sequence: CDR1 MNHNS, CDR2 SASEGT. V lost 7 bases to trimming and J lost 7 bases; unmatched junction nucleotides: 10. CDR3 in amino acids: CASTIKQGAVGYTF. In DNA form, the CDR3 reads TGTGCCAGCACCATAAAACAGGGGGCTGTTGGCTACACCTTC.

The chain employs TRBV18 and TRBJ2-5; unclear D gene. The CDR3 loop spans 14 amino acids. V gave up 3 bases and J gave up 1 base, with 9 bases separating them. The germline V gene encodes CDR1 KGHSH and CDR2 LQKENI. Here the CDR3 DNA reads TGTGCCAGCTCACCCAATAGAGCCCAAGAGACCCAGTACTTC. Translation gives CASSPNRAQETQYF.

The genes are TRBV19 and TRBJ2-3; the D call may be TRBD1 or TRBD2 (5 bases each). The CDR3 contains 14 residues. V lost 7 bases, J lost 10 bases, and 21 bases lay in between. Germline loops: CDR1 LNHDA, CDR2 SQIVND (reference sequence). The CDR3 loop reads CASTSGTSEGPQYF. CDR3 nucleotide sequence: TGTGCCAGTACCTCCGGGACCAGTGAGGGCCCGCAGTATTTT.

This chain uses TRBV9 with TRBJ2-5; a possible D gene is TRBD2 (5 bases). The J call may be wrong; the DNA end is better matched by TRBJ2-7. The CDR3 is 14 residues long. The germline V gene encodes CDR1 SGDLS and CDR2 YYNGEE. CDR3 sequence (DNA): TGTGCCAGCAGCGTAGCTGGGAGACCCTACGAGCAGTACTTC. Protein: CASSVAGRPYEQYF.